The clone carrying this T cell receptor (beta chain) was counted many times. Its antigen is not identified. Time point in this sample: sample taken at primary tumor resection. Donation came from approximately 69 patients with untreated early-stage non-small cell lung cancer. In each case, whole RNA from tumor, nontumor lung or frozen PBMC was sequenced unsorted. TCRdb called the 5' RACE reads again in MiXCR, with one record for every CDR3 protein. The repertoire holds 20,000 to 30,000 distinct CDR3 sequences, with 8.8% as singletons. The CDR3 is made up of 13 amino acids. Trimming stripped 6 bases from V and 2 bases from J, with 13 bases between. Germline V gives CDR1 SQVTM, CDR2 ANQGSEA. This record belongs to a study of spatial heterogeneity in lung cancer. At the level of the study: An average of more than ten raw reads was observed per unique TCR and UMI combination. Study results and limitations: In tumors, expanded intratumoral alpha and beta TCR counts tracked mutation counts. Tracking of ubiquitous and regional nonsynonymous mutations by counts of ubiquitous and regional expanded TCRs, respectively, was seen.

The starting material was lung tumor tissue, obtained at surgery. This receptor was taken from a male donor with early-stage non-small cell lung cancer. The genes are TRBV29-1 and TRBJ1-1, with D possibly being TRBD1 (6 bases). CDR3 sequence (DNA): TGCAGCGTCCTATGGACAGCCAACACTGAAGCTTTCTTT. Amino acids: CSVLWTANTEAFF.